Listed below are T cell receptor beta chains from one sample, sequenced in a study of blood T cell repertoires in COVID-19. Profiled with immunoSEQ multiplex PCR; TCRdb holds only in-frame clones, not every one. The table shows 90,000 to 120,000 clones, with approximately 88% occurring only once. The sequencing input was peripheral blood. The source is a man aged 45 to 65 with active or convalescent COVID-19. The CDR3 runs from the conserved cysteine through the conserved F or W. The D gene is left open where the match is weak. Size tells how often a clone was seen (once, few, many) or the class of an expanded clone, and some rows leave it out.

clone size	CDR3 length	V gene	J gene	D gene	CDR3 protein	CDR3 DNA
-	14	TRBV24-1	TRBJ2-5	-	CATSDSQGGETQYF	TGTGCCACCAGTGATTCACAGGGTGGGGAGACCCAGTACTTC
-	14	TRBV5-1	TRBJ2-3	TRBD2	CASSLDRRGDTQYF	TGCGCCAGCAGCTTGGACAGGCGGGGGGATACGCAGTATTTT
-	16	TRBV7-8	TRBJ2-1	TRBD1	CASSSLSGTGLNEQFF	TGTGCCAGCAGCTCCCTCTCCGGGACAGGGCTAAATGAGCAGTTCTTC
-	16	TRBV7-2	TRBJ1-2	TRBD1	CASSLGGTGGFYGYTF	TGTGCCAGCAGCTTAGGCGGAACAGGGGGCTTCTATGGCTACACCTTC
-	14	TRBV19	TRBJ2-1	TRBD1	CASSARGMYNEQFF	TGTGCCAGTAGTGCCAGGGGGATGTACAATGAGCAGTTCTTC
-	16	TRBV5-1	TRBJ2-7	TRBD2	CASSHRTSGDPYEQYF	TGCGCCAGCAGCCACAGGACTAGCGGGGATCCCTACGAGCAGTACTTC
-	15	TRBV3-1/TRBV3-2	TRBJ2-5	-	CASSQDSWESETQYF	TGTGCCAGCAGCCAAGATAGTTGGGAGTCAGAGACCCAGTACTTC
-	12	TRBV29-1	TRBJ1-2	-	CSVEVRVGGYTF	TGCAGCGTTGAAGTCAGGGTCGGAGGCTACACCTTC
-	16	TRBV5-6	TRBJ1-5	-	CASSQSWSNGNQPQHF	TGTGCCAGCAGTCAGTCCTGGAGCAATGGCAATCAGCCCCAGCATTTT
few	15	TRBV21-1	TRBJ2-7	-	CASSVPGTRPYEQYF	TGTGCCAGCAGCGTCCCCGGGACTAGGCCCTACGAGCAGTACTTC
-	15	TRBV18	TRBJ1-2	-	CASSPGTPTNYGYTF	TGTGCCAGCTCACCAGGGACACCCACTAACTATGGCTACACCTTC
-	15	TRBV7-8	TRBJ2-2	-	CASSFESRNTGELFF	TGTGCCAGCAGCTTTGAGTCGCGGAACACCGGGGAGCTGTTTTTT
-	12	TRBV28	TRBJ1-6	-	CASTVANSPLHF	TGTGCCAGCACCGTGGCCAATTCACCCCTCCACTTT
-	16	TRBV5-1	TRBJ1-5	TRBD1	CASSLDGRGQGQPQHF	TGCGCCAGCAGCTTGGACGGCAGGGGGCAAGGACAGCCCCAGCATTTT
-	16	TRBV30	TRBJ2-4	TRBD2	CAWSVLAGLAKNIQYF	TGTGCCTGGAGTGTACTAGCGGGTTTAGCCAAAAACATTCAGTACTTC
-	14	TRBV19	TRBJ1-1	-	CASSIDRGDTEAFF	TGTGCCAGTAGTATAGATCGGGGGGACACTGAAGCTTTCTTT
-	15	TRBV6-1	TRBJ2-5	-	CASSEPSGRQETQYF	TGTGCCAGCAGTGAACCTTCAGGGCGTCAAGAGACCCAGTACTTC
-	14	TRBV28	TRBJ1-4	-	CASSGPSGTEKLFF	TGTGCCAGCAGTGGCCCGTCCGGGACAGAAAAACTGTTTTTT
-	16	TRBV7-9	TRBJ2-1	TRBD1	CASSLDPGQGDNEQFF	TGTGCCAGCAGCTTAGACCCGGGACAGGGAGACAATGAGCAGTTCTTC
-	17	TRBV5-4	TRBJ2-1	-	CASSFDGAPDLHNEQFF	TGTGCCAGCAGCTTTGACGGAGCACCCGACCTTCACAATGAGCAGTTCTTC
-	15	TRBV30	TRBJ2-7	-	CAWSDGAGGPYEQYF	TGTGCCTGGAGCGATGGAGCAGGGGGGCCCTACGAGCAGTACTTC
-	16	TRBV9	TRBJ2-1	TRBD2	CASSGTILAGVHEQFF	TGTGCCAGCAGCGGAACTATTCTAGCGGGAGTACATGAGCAGTTCTTC
once	14	TRBV7-8	TRBJ1-2	-	CASSFSQGGYGYTF	TGTGCCAGCAGCTTTTCCCAGGGAGGCTATGGCTACACCTTC
-	13	TRBV27	TRBJ2-1	-	CASSLVPEESKFF	TGTGCCAGCAGTTTAGTCCCGGAGGAGTCGAAGTTCTTC
-	13	TRBV5-8	TRBJ1-5	-	CASRRTVNQPQHF	TGTGCCAGCAGACGGACAGTCAATCAGCCCCAGCATTTT
few	15	TRBV4-2	TRBJ1-5	-	CASSQGRQNNQPQHF	TGTGCCAGCAGCCAAGGTCGACAGAACAATCAGCCCCAGCATTTT
-	13	TRBV5-8	TRBJ1-1	-	CASSLVGREEAFF	TGTGCCAGCAGCTTGGTAGGGAGGGAGGAAGCTTTCTTT
once	15	TRBV7-2	TRBJ2-7	-	CASSPGGSGTYEQYF	TGTGCCAGCAGCCCCGGGGGTAGCGGTACCTACGAGCAGTACTTC
-	14	TRBV7-2	TRBJ1-2	-	CASSLLGGNSGYTF	TGTGCCAGCAGCTTGTTGGGGGGTAATAGTGGCTACACCTTC
few	14	TRBV6-1	TRBJ2-1	TRBD1	CASSEPGQGAEQFF	TGTGCCAGCAGTGAACCCGGGCAGGGGGCCGAGCAGTTCTTC
-	13	TRBV12-3/TRBV12-4	TRBJ1-5	-	CASSLSERQPQHF	TGTGCCAGCAGTTTAAGCGAGAGACAGCCCCAGCATTTT
-	12	TRBV27	TRBJ1-2	-	CASSFRGDGYTF	TGTGCCAGCAGTTTCAGGGGCGATGGCTACACCTTC
-	15	TRBV5-1	TRBJ2-7	TRBD1	CASSLEGGVSYEQYF	TGCGCCAGCAGCTTGGAAGGGGGCGTCTCCTACGAGCAGTACTTC
-	14	TRBV24-1	TRBJ2-7	TRBD1	CATSDSTGAHEQYF	TGTGCCACCAGTGATAGCACAGGGGCCCACGAGCAGTACTTC
-	13	TRBV5-3	TRBJ2-7	-	CARSLPVTYEQYF	TGTGCCAGAAGCTTGCCGGTTACCTACGAGCAGTACTTC
once	16	TRBV7-9	TRBJ1-5	-	CASSFGGLGGNQPQHF	TGTGCCAGCAGCTTTGGCGGCCTTGGTGGCAATCAGCCCCAGCATTTT
-	16	TRBV28	TRBJ1-2	TRBD1	CASSGTGGLRGDGYTF	TGTGCCAGCAGTGGGACAGGGGGCCTACGAGGCGATGGCTACACCTTC
-	14	TRBV5-6	TRBJ2-2	TRBD1	CASSLGQGAGELFF	TGTGCCAGCAGCTTGGGTCAGGGGGCCGGGGAGCTGTTTTTT
-	14	TRBV2	TRBJ1-2	-	CASSEYPGSYGYTF	TGTGCCAGCAGTGAATATCCAGGGTCCTATGGCTACACCTTC
-	15	TRBV21-1	TRBJ2-1	-	CASSRGDSSYNEQFF	TGTGCCAGCAGCAGAGGGGACAGCTCCTACAATGAGCAGTTCTTC
-	13	TRBV12-3/TRBV12-4	TRBJ1-6	-	CASSFTESSPLHF	TGTGCCAGCAGTTTTACTGAGAGTTCACCCCTCCACTTT
-	16	TRBV27	TRBJ2-1	TRBD2	CASSFLAGNPYNEQFF	TGTGCCAGCAGTTTTCTAGCGGGTAACCCCTACAATGAGCAGTTCTTC
-	14	TRBV29-1	TRBJ1-1	-	CSVAPHRVDTEAFF	TGCAGCGTTGCCCCACACAGGGTAGACACTGAAGCTTTCTTT
once	13	TRBV6-2/TRBV6-3	TRBJ2-7	-	CASSLGTYYEQYF	TGTGCCAGCAGTTTGGGCACCTATTACGAGCAGTACTTC
-	13	TRBV30	TRBJ2-1	TRBD2	CASEIGGDNEQFF	TGTGCCTCAGAGATCGGGGGGGACAATGAGCAGTTCTTC
-	16	TRBV7-8	TRBJ1-3	TRBD1	CASSLRDRGSGNTIYF	TGTGCCAGCAGCCTACGGGACAGGGGGTCCGGAAACACCATATATTTT
-	14	TRBV19	TRBJ1-5	-	CASSRTDGNQPQHF	TGTGCCAGTAGTAGGACAGATGGCAATCAGCCCCAGCATTTT
-	16	TRBV10-1	TRBJ2-7	TRBD1	CASSEVTGGAPYEQYF	TGCGCCAGCAGTGAAGTGACAGGGGGCGCTCCCTACGAGCAGTACTTC
-	13	TRBV24-1	TRBJ2-1	TRBD1	CATSEGTGPEQFF	TGTGCCACCAGTGAAGGGACAGGGCCCGAGCAGTTCTTC
few	16	TRBV19	TRBJ1-2	TRBD1	CASSRPPGQGVGGYTF	TGTGCCAGTAGTAGACCCCCGGGACAGGGGGTAGGAGGCTACACCTTC
-	14	TRBV27	TRBJ2-1	TRBD1	CASRGTGGLNEQFF	TGTGCCAGCAGGGGGACAGGGGGCCTAAATGAGCAGTTCTTC
many	14	TRBV2	TRBJ1-5	-	CASSEAYSNQPQHF	TGTGCCAGCAGTGAAGCTTATAGCAATCAGCCCCAGCATTTT
-	14	TRBV28	TRBJ2-7	-	CASSLRGTSYEQYF	TGTGCCAGCAGTTTAAGGGGCACCTCCTACGAGCAGTACTTC
-	13	TRBV24-1	TRBJ2-2	-	CATSYGSGGELFF	TGTGCCACCTCCTACGGGAGTGGCGGGGAGCTGTTTTTT
-	16	TRBV9	TRBJ2-1	TRBD2	CASSVAGLAGTNEQFF	TGTGCCAGCAGCGTAGCCGGACTAGCGGGTACCAATGAGCAGTTCTTC
once	16	TRBV5-1	TRBJ1-1	TRBD1	CASSLGLGTGDTEAFF	TGCGCCAGCAGCTTGGGCCTAGGGACAGGGGACACTGAAGCTTTCTTT
-	16	TRBV28	TRBJ2-3	TRBD2	CASSLGTSGMRDTQYF	TGTGCCAGCAGTCTAGGGACTAGCGGGATGCGAGATACGCAGTATTTT